Below, 30 T cell receptor beta chains from the same sample are listed, as sequenced in a study of blood T cell repertoires in COVID-19. Generated by immunoSEQ multiplex PCR, the TCRdb table keeps only in-frame clones and is missing some. This table holds 140,000 to 150,000 clones, 87% found once. Material: peripheral blood. The receptors here all came from a woman aged 45 to 65 with acute or convalescent COVID-19.

The chain couples TRBV19 to TRBJ2-6; TRBD1 matches 7 bases. This CDR3 comprises 18 residues. The V and J ends lost 1 base and 2 bases, in that order; junction bases with no gene match: 8. Germline CDR1 LNHDA, CDR2 SQIVND (reference sequence). The CDR3 sequence: CASSIGYRGITGANVLTF. CDR3 coding DNA: TGTGCCAGTAGTATAGGTTACAGGGGCATTACTGGGGCCAACGTCCTGACTTTC.

V and J are TRBV5-1 and TRBJ2-3, with D tentatively TRBD1 (5 bases). Germline V gives CDR1 SGHRS, CDR2 YFSETQ. Trimming removed 6 bases at V and 1 base at J, with 15 bases between. This CDR3 comprises 15 residues. CDR3 DNA sequence: TGCGCCAGCACACCATTGGGCAGGGGCACAGATACGCAGTATTTT. Amino acid sequence: CASTPLGRGTDTQYF.

This clone appeared once. The chain combines TRBV10-2 with TRBJ2-1, with 7 positions matching TRBD2. Germline V gives CDR1 WSHSY, CDR2 SAAADI. The CDR3 has 16 amino acids. The V gene end was trimmed by 0 bases and the J gene end by 3 bases; junction bases not matched to a gene: 5. The CDR3, as DNA: TGCGCCAGCAGTGAGTCATGGGGGGGACTCTACAATGAGCAGTTCTTC. Translating gives CASSESWGGLYNEQFF.

The chain recombines TRBV12-5 with TRBJ1-6; a possible D gene is TRBD1 (6 bases). Germline CDR1 reads LGHNT; CDR2 reads FRNRAP. The V end lost 6 bases, the J end lost 6 bases, and 12 bases lay between the germline ends. The CDR3 is made up of 14 amino acids. CDR3 in amino acids: CASGQGGRNSPLHF. The CDR3, as DNA: TGTGCTAGTGGACAGGGTGGCCGTAATTCACCCCTCCACTTT.

The count of this clone is one. This sequence joins TRBV24-1 and TRBJ2-7; possibly TRBD2 for D (5 bases). The V gene's germline CDR1 is KGHDR and CDR2 SFDVKD. V dropped 4 bases and J dropped 2 bases, with 17 bases sitting between them. The CDR3 totals 16 residues. CDR3 amino acids: CATSDSGLAKTYEQYF. For the CDR3, the DNA is TGTGCCACCAGTGACTCCGGACTGGCCAAGACCTACGAGCAGTACTTC.

The CDR3 is CAWSTGTGSNQPQHF. CDR3 DNA: TGTGCCTGGAGCACCGGGACAGGGAGCAATCAGCCCCAGCATTTT. This chain connects TRBV30 to TRBJ1-5, with 9 bases fitting TRBD1. Per germline, CDR1 GTSNPN and CDR2 SVGIG (reference sequence). The V and J ends lost 3 bases and 1 base, in that order; junction bases with no gene match: 4. The length of the CDR3 is 15 residues.

With regard to this clone: The same CDR3 also results from other DNA sequences found in this sample. The chain employs TRBV11-2 and TRBJ2-3; 9 positions match TRBD2. CDR3 length: 16 amino acids. Per germline, CDR1 SGHAT and CDR2 FQNNGV. The ends lost 1 base at V and 1 base at J; junction bases unmatched: 3. The CDR3 reads CASSLGGGRGTDTQYF. The CDR3 DNA reads TGTGCCAGCAGCTTAGGGGGCGGGAGGGGCACAGATACGCAGTATTTT.

This chain joins TRBV7-8 and TRBJ2-1; TRBD2 matches 7 bases. The J segment lost 8 bases and the V segment lost 3 bases, leaving 10 bases of the junction unmatched. Germline CDR1 SGHVS, CDR2 FQNEAQ. CDR3 length: 15 residues. The CDR3 DNA sequence: TGTGCCAGCAGCTTTGGTCGGGGGAGGGTCGATGAGCAGTTCTTC. This sequence encodes CASSFGRGRVDEQFF.

The chain links TRBV29-1 to TRBJ1-2, with D perhaps TRBD1 (5 bases). This CDR3 comprises 12 residues. Germline V CDR1 and CDR2: SQVTM, ANQGSEA. V lost 7 bases, J lost 3 bases, and 12 bases lay in between. Written as DNA, the CDR3 is TGCAGCGGACAGAAATTTGACTATGGCTACACCTTC. It translates to CSGQKFDYGYTF.

This rearrangement joins TRBV5-1 to TRBJ1-6; D is perhaps TRBD1 (6 bases). This CDR3 contains 14 residues. Germline lookup yields CDR1 SGHRS and CDR2 YFSETQ. Trimming removed 4 bases at V and 4 bases at J, with 9 bases between. CDR3: CASSVDSYNSPLHF. The CDR3, as DNA: TGCGCCAGCAGCGTGGACAGTTATAATTCACCCCTCCACTTT.

The J gene is TRBJ2-2, the V gene TRBV10-1; D unclear. V dropped 8 bases and J dropped 0 bases, with 10 bases sitting between them. This CDR3 contains 14 residues. CDR1 and CDR2 from the germline V gene are WNHNN and SYGVQD (reference sequence). The DNA of the CDR3 is TGCGCCAGCCAAGAGTTCGCGAACACCGGGGAGCTGTTTTTT. Translating it yields CASQEFANTGELFF.

This clone has a single count. The chain joins TRBV19 to TRBJ1-1; 9 bases are a match to TRBD1. Trimming took 5 bases from V and 1 from J; bases not matched to a gene: 5. Germline-derived CDR1 and CDR2 are LNHDA and SQIVND (reference sequence). The CDR3 has 15 residues. The CDR3 sequence is CASSLSDRGNTEAFF. The DNA of the CDR3 is TGTGCCAGTAGTCTTTCGGACAGGGGGAACACTGAAGCTTTCTTT.

The rearrangement joins TRBV5-1 to TRBJ2-3; 10 positions agree with TRBD1. The V gene end was trimmed by 5 bases and the J gene end by 3 bases; junction bases not matched to a gene: 6. This CDR3 is built from 15 residues. CDR1 and CDR2 from the germline V gene are SGHRS and YFSETQ. The CDR3 region has the DNA TGCGCCAGCAGGGATGGGACAGGGGAAACAGATACGCAGTATTTT. It translates to CASRDGTGETDTQYF.

The V and J genes are TRBV9 and TRBJ2-1; TRBD2 is a possible D gene (6 bases). Germline V gene data show CDR1 as SGDLS and CDR2 as YYNGEE. V shed 0 bases and J shed 5 bases, with 9 bases lying between them. CDR3 size: 14 residues. CDR3: CASSVEGLHNEQFF. The CDR3 DNA follows: TGTGCCAGCAGCGTAGAGGGACTCCACAATGAGCAGTTCTTC.

The sample holds one count of this clone. The chain recombines TRBV10-3 with TRBJ1-4; no definite D call. This CDR3 region has 12 residues. V lost 4 bases, J lost 4 bases, and 4 bases lay in between. Germline V lookup: CDR1 ENHRY, CDR2 SYGVKD. CDR3 in amino acids: CAISGLNEKLFF. The CDR3 DNA reads TGTGCCATCAGTGGGCTTAATGAAAAACTGTTTTTT.

DNA for the CDR3: TGTGCCACCGAGGGTCCCACGGGCGGGCAGCCCCAGCATTTT. Translated, it gives CATEGPTGGQPQHF. The chain combines TRBV24-1 with TRBJ1-5; D gene ambiguous. Trimming removed 9 bases at V and 7 bases at J, with 18 bases between. The CDR3 runs 14 residues. Germline CDR1 and CDR2: KGHDR and SFDVKD.

The chain has TRBV27 and TRBJ1-5; D remains ambiguous. Germline V gene sequence: CDR1 MNHEY, CDR2 SMNVEV (reference sequence). This CDR3 spans 16 amino acids. V lost 5 bases, J lost 0 bases, and 14 bases lay in between. In nucleotides, the CDR3 is TGTGCCAGCAGTCCCCAATGGGCGGGTAGCAATCAGCCCCAGCATTTT. Its protein is CASSPQWAGSNQPQHF.

V and J are TRBV24-1 and TRBJ1-2, with TRBD1 matching over 7 bases. Germline V gene lookup returns CDR1 KGHDR and CDR2 SFDVKD. This CDR3 spans 14 amino acids. The ends lost 7 bases at V and 3 bases at J; junction bases unmatched: 7. CDR3 in DNA: TGTGCCACCAGGGAGACAGGGAACGACTATGGCTACACCTTC. This sequence encodes CATRETGNDYGYTF.

The V and J genes are TRBV28 and TRBJ1-3, with D perhaps TRBD1 (6 bases). This CDR3 is 16 amino acids long. The V gene lost 6 bases and the J gene lost 0 bases, with 15 bases spanning the gap. The germline CDR1 and CDR2 sequences are MDHEN and SYDVKM. CDR3 region: CASSSGQFYSGNTIYF. The CDR3 region has the DNA TGTGCCAGCAGCTCAGGACAGTTTTACTCTGGAAACACCATATATTTT.

This sequence joins TRBV6-5 and TRBJ1-1, with 9 positions matching TRBD1. Germline assignment: CDR1 MNHEY and CDR2 SVGAGI. This CDR3 has 15 amino acids. The ends lost 8 bases at V and 5 bases at J; junction bases unmatched: 12. Written as DNA, the CDR3 is TGTGCCAGCCCGTCCCGGGACAGGGTATGGACTGAAGCTTTCTTT. Its protein is CASPSRDRVWTEAFF.

The chain employs TRBV5-6 and TRBJ2-7; TRBD1 agrees at 8 bases. The V and J ends lost 4 bases and 3 bases, in that order; junction bases with no gene match: 6. From germline, CDR1 is SGHDT and CDR2 YYEEEE. The CDR3 has 14 amino acids. The DNA for the CDR3 is TGTGCCAGCAGCCCCGGGACAGGCAACTACGAGCAGTACTTC. This sequence encodes CASSPGTGNYEQYF.

The chain employs TRBV9 and TRBJ2-3; D unresolved. Germline V gene lookup returns CDR1 SGDLS and CDR2 YYNGEE. V was clipped by 2 bases and J by 4 bases, with 11 bases between them. The CDR3 is made up of 14 amino acids. The CDR3 DNA is TGTGCCAGCAGCGTCCTCTGGGCCTCAGATACGCAGTATTTT. As protein: CASSVLWASDTQYF.

The rearrangement uses TRBV10-3 and TRBJ1-3, with 11 bases matching TRBD1. V lost 5 bases, J lost 4 bases, and 4 bases stayed unmatched. This CDR3 has 15 amino acids. Germline V gene lookup returns CDR1 ENHRY and CDR2 SYGVKD. The CDR3 is CAISTGTGGGNTIYF. As DNA, the CDR3 is TGTGCCATCAGTACCGGGACAGGGGGAGGAAACACCATATATTTT.

The sample holds a few counts of this clone. The V gene is TRBV5-6, the J gene TRBJ1-2, with 7 bases that match TRBD1. The CDR3 has 13 amino acids. V lost 6 bases, J lost 6 bases, and 8 bases stayed unmatched. Per germline, CDR1 SGHDT and CDR2 YYEEEE. Written as DNA, the CDR3 is TGTGCCAGCACCTGGGACAGCCAGAATGGCTACACCTTC. It is translated as CASTWDSQNGYTF.

The chain has TRBV12-3 or TRBV12-4 and TRBJ1-4; TRBD1 aligns across 8 bases. V lost 3 bases to trimming and J lost 7 bases; unmatched junction nucleotides: 1. This CDR3 comprises 13 residues. The CDR3 loop is CASSFTGGEKLFF. The CDR3 DNA reads as TGTGCCAGCAGTTTCACAGGGGGTGAAAAACTGTTTTTT.

This clone was detected only a few times. This chain uses TRBV10-1 with TRBJ2-1; a possible D gene is TRBD2 (5 bases). The CDR3 has 16 amino acids. V lost 1 base to trimming and J lost 0 bases, with 10 bases between them. Germline lookup yields CDR1 WNHNN and CDR2 SYGVQD (reference sequence). The CDR3 coding sequence is TGCGCCAGCAGTGAGTTCGAGCGGAGCTCCTACAATGAGCAGTTCTTC. This sequence encodes CASSEFERSSYNEQFF.

This chain uses TRBV9 with TRBJ2-5, with 8 bases lining up with TRBD2. J lost 5 bases, V lost 0 bases, and 12 bases had no gene match. Germline loops: CDR1 SGDLS, CDR2 YYNGEE. This CDR3 contains 17 residues. Here the CDR3 DNA reads TGTGCCAGCAGCGTAGTGGGAACTAGCGGTCAGGAGGAGACCCAGTACTTC. It codes for CASSVVGTSGQEETQYF.

This chain uses TRBV19 with TRBJ2-1, with 10 bases identical to TRBD2. This CDR3 comprises 13 residues. Germline assignment: CDR1 LNHDA and CDR2 SQIVND (reference sequence). Unmatched junction bases numbered 5, after V lost 10 bases and J lost 5 bases. Written as DNA, the CDR3 is TGTGCCATTACTAGCGGGAACCACAATGAGCAGTTCTTC. It is translated as CAITSGNHNEQFF.

This rearrangement joins TRBV28 to TRBJ2-2, with D possibly matching TRBD1 (6 bases). The V and J ends lost 7 bases and 0 bases respectively, with 18 bases between them. This CDR3 contains 17 residues. Germline V gene data show CDR1 as MDHEN and CDR2 as SYDVKM. Here the CDR3 DNA reads TGTGCCAGCACCCCAACGAGGGACACCACGAACACCGGGGAGCTGTTTTTT. This gives the protein CASTPTRDTTNTGELFF.

The chain uses TRBV7-3 and TRBJ1-1; 9 nucleotides match TRBD1. The germline gives CDR1 SGHTA, CDR2 FQGTGA. With V trimmed by 2 bases and J by 2 bases, 3 bases remained unmatched. The CDR3 sequence is 15 residues long. The CDR3 protein is CASSLGTGRNTEAFF. CDR3 nucleotides: TGTGCCAGCAGCTTAGGGACAGGGAGAAACACTGAAGCTTTCTTT. Drawing the rest from reference TRBV7-3 and TRBJ1-1, the complete variable domain is GAGVSQTPSNKVTEKGKYVELRCDPISGHTALYWYRQSLGQGPEFLIYFQGTGAADDSGLPNDRFFAVRPEGSVSTLKIQRTERGDSAVYLCASSLGTGRNTEAFFGQGTRLTVV.